The sequence of this T cell receptor (beta chain) was determined in a study of spatial heterogeneity in lung cancer. As for time point: blood at routine non-recurrence follow-up after resection. Germline V gene data show CDR1 as ENHRY and CDR2 as SYGVKD. V dropped 6 bases and J dropped 0; count of bases not matched to a gene: 7. This CDR3 spans 17 amino acids. TCRdb redid the calling of the 5' RACE reads with MiXCR, one entry per CDR3 protein. This table holds 15,000 to 20,000 distinct CDR3 sequences, over 8.5% found once. This clonotype was sampled from a male donor with early-stage non-small cell lung cancer. The sequences come from PBMCs, collected at follow-up. The V call is TRBV10-3, the J call TRBJ2-6, with TRBD1 matching over 8 bases. The CDR3 DNA reads as TGTGCCATCAGGTCGACAGGGGAGAGCTCTGGGGCCAACGTCCTGACTTTC. Protein: CAIRSTGESSGANVLTF.